The 9 T cell receptor beta chains listed next were all sequenced from one sample in a study of identical twins. TCRdb re-analysed the 5' RACE reads in MiXCR, keeping a single row per CDR3 protein. The data contain about 500,000 distinct CDR3 sequences, 13% to 15% of them singletons. The sample was also reused in another study, on yellow fever vaccine responses in identical twins.

The sample consisted of CD4+ T cells sorted from blood. These receptors originate from a young woman in good health.

In this sample, this clonotype turned up many times. The chain has TRBV12-3 or TRBV12-4 and TRBJ2-7, with 8 bases fitting TRBD2. J was trimmed by 3 bases and V by 5 bases; bases with no gene match: 6. CDR3 length: 14 amino acids. In DNA form, the CDR3 reads TGTGCCAGCAGTCTCAGCGGGGGCTACTACGAGCAGTACTTC. Residues: CASSLSGGYYEQYF.

This clonotype has a handful of counts. The chain joins TRBV28 to TRBJ2-2; 10 bases are shared with TRBD2. Germline loops: CDR1 MDHEN, CDR2 SYDVKM. Germline trimming cut 4 bases from V and 6 bases from J; bases unmatched to any gene: 2. This CDR3 has 14 residues. DNA of the CDR3: TGTGCCAGCAGTTACCTAGCGGGAGCCGGGGAGCTGTTTTTT. Translated, it gives CASSYLAGAGELFF.

CDR3 sequence (DNA): TGCAGTGCTCGGAGACAGGGTGACAATCAGCCCCAGCATTTT. It encodes CSARRQGDNQPQHF. V and J are TRBV20-1 and TRBJ1-5, with 7 bases aligning to TRBD1. V dropped 5 bases and J dropped 3; count of bases not matched to a gene: 7. Looked up from germline, CDR1 is DFQATT and CDR2 is SNEGSKA (reference sequence). This CDR3 has 14 residues.

The sample holds a few counts of this clonotype. V is TRBV6-2 or TRBV6-3 and J is TRBJ2-7; 7 nucleotides match TRBD1. Germline loops: CDR1 MNHEY, CDR2 SVGEGT. The junction had 10 bases not matched to a gene; V was cut back by 2 bases and J by 3 bases. This CDR3 region has 16 residues. In nucleotides, the CDR3 is TGTGCCAGCAGTTACCAGAGGACAGGAAAAGACTACGAGCAGTACTTC. Translation gives CASSYQRTGKDYEQYF.

There are a few counts of this clonotype. Germline and junction disagree at one end, which may indicate a read error. The chain has TRBV4-2 and TRBJ1-1; D possibly corresponds to TRBD1 (5 bases). In germline, CDR1 is LGHNA, CDR2 YNFKEQ. This CDR3 is built from 16 residues. The DNA for the CDR3 is TGTGCCAGCAGCCAAGATGAAGGGGTGAGGAACACTGAGGCTTTCTTT. Translation gives CASSQDEGVRNTEAFF.

Worth noting for this clonotype: The junction and the germline gene differ at one end; a read error may be behind it. This chain uses TRBV4-3 with TRBJ2-5; 7 bases are a match to TRBD2. This CDR3 comprises 16 residues. Germline values: CDR1 LGHNA, CDR2 YSLEER. The CDR3 DNA reads TGCACCAGCAGCCAAGATTCATCGGGAGGATCGGAGACCCAGTACTTC. Amino acid sequence: CTSSQDSSGGSETQYF.

This clonotype occurred a few times. The J gene is TRBJ2-5, the V gene TRBV5-1; D is undetermined. V lost 3 bases, J lost 5 bases, and 11 bases lay in between. CDR3 length: 13 residues. CDR1 is SGHRS and CDR2 is YFSETQ in the germline V gene. This CDR3 is CASSYFAAETQYF. In DNA, the CDR3 is TGCGCCAGCAGCTATTTCGCTGCGGAGACCCAGTACTTC. Combining the CDR3 with reference TRBV5-1 and TRBJ2-5 gives the whole variable domain KAGVTQTPRYLIKTRGQQVTLSCSPISGHRSVSWYQQTPGQGLQFLFEYFSETQRNKGNFPGRFSGRQFSNSRSEMNVSTLELGDSALYLCASSYFAAETQYFGPGTRLLVL.

The chain carries TRBV7-2 and TRBJ1-5; D call uncertain. Germline V gene sequence: CDR1 SGHTA, CDR2 FQGNSA. V lost 1 base to trimming and J lost 2 bases, with 15 bases between them. CDR3 length: 17 amino acids. The DNA for the CDR3 is TGTGCCAGCAGCTTAGGTGTAGGGAAGGAAGGCAATCAGCCCCAGCATTTT. It is translated as CASSLGVGKEGNQPQHF.

This clonotype has just a few counts. J is TRBJ2-5 and V is TRBV5-1; 10 positions agree with TRBD2. The CDR3 is 18 residues long. Per germline, CDR1 SGHRS and CDR2 YFSETQ. Unmatched junction bases numbered 12, after V lost 0 bases and J lost 4 bases. CDR3 protein: CASSLDASGRWYGETQYF. The CDR3 bases are TGCGCCAGCAGCTTGGATGCTAGCGGGAGATGGTACGGAGAGACCCAGTACTTC.